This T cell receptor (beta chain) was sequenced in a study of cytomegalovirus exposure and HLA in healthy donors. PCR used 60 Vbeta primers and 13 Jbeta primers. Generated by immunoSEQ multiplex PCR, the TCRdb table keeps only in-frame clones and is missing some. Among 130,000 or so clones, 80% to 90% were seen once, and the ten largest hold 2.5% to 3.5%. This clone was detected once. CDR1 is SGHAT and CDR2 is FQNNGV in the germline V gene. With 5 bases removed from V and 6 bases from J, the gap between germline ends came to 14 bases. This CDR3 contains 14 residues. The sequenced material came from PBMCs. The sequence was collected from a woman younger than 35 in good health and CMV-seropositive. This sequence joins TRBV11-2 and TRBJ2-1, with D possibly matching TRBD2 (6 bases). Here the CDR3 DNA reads TGTGCCAGCAGCCCTGACTTGGGGGGCAATGAGCAGTTCTTC. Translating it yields CASSPDLGGNEQFF.